These 8 T cell receptor beta chains share one sample of origin, sequenced in a study of cytomegalovirus exposure and HLA in healthy donors. The PCR had 60 Vbeta and 13 Jbeta primers. The table came from immunoSEQ multiplex PCR; TCRdb's copy has only in-frame clones and leaves some out. The sample lists 85,000 to 100,000 clones; 60% to 80% were seen once. Sequencing was done on a sample of PBMCs. Source of these receptors: a man aged 55 to 70 in good health and CMV-seronegative.

This sequence joins TRBV4-2 and TRBJ1-1; 9 nucleotides agree with TRBD1. The CDR3 is 16 residues long. V lost 1 base to trimming and J lost 6 bases; unmatched junction nucleotides: 9. Germline V gene sequence: CDR1 LGHNA, CDR2 YNFKEQ. In nucleotides, the CDR3 is TGTGCCAGCAGCCAAGTGGGGGACAGGGATCCATCTGAAGCTTTCTTT. Encoded protein: CASSQVGDRDPSEAFF.

The chain employs TRBV2 and TRBJ1-4; D gene ambiguous. This CDR3 comprises 14 residues. Trimming left V 5 bases short and J 7 bases short, with 14 bases between. Germline CDR1 is SNHLY and CDR2 is FYNNEI. CDR3 in amino acids: CASSFTRTTEKLFF. In DNA form, the CDR3 reads TGTGCCAGCAGTTTCACTCGCACCACTGAAAAACTGTTTTTT.

The chain recombines TRBV19 with TRBJ2-1; 8 bases align to TRBD2. V trimming: 1 base; J trimming: 3 bases; junction bases outside the gene matches: 8. This CDR3 spans 17 amino acids. Germline CDR1 reads LNHDA; CDR2 reads SQIVND (reference sequence). The CDR3 spells CASSIGLSGGSYNEQFF. The CDR3 DNA reads as TGTGCCAGTAGTATAGGCCTCAGCGGGGGAAGCTACAATGAGCAGTTCTTC.

The chain couples TRBV2 to TRBJ2-1, with 9 bases identical to TRBD1. The CDR3 has 15 amino acids. J was trimmed by 0 bases and V by 10 bases; bases with no gene match: 7. Germline CDR1 reads SNHLY; CDR2 reads FYNNEI. For the CDR3, the DNA is TGTGCCATCCGGACAGGGGTTATCTCCTACAATGAGCAGTTCTTC. This codes for CAIRTGVISYNEQFF.

This chain links TRBV14 with TRBJ2-5; the D is unclear. This CDR3 region has 15 residues. The germline V gene has CDR1 SGHDN and CDR2 FVKESK. V was clipped by 1 base and J by 1 base, with 10 bases between them. DNA for the CDR3: TGTGCCAGCAGCCAAGGCCAGACACCCCAAGAGACCCAGTACTTC. Encoded protein: CASSQGQTPQETQYF.

The gene calls are TRBV6-5 and TRBJ2-1; 9 nucleotides agree with TRBD1. Germline trimming cut 6 bases from V and 5 bases from J; bases unmatched to any gene: 8. The CDR3 sequence is 15 residues long. Germline loops: CDR1 MNHEY, CDR2 SVGAGI. The CDR3 nucleotides read TGTGCCAGCAGAACCGGGACAGGGTGGGACAATGAGCAGTTCTTC. This encodes CASRTGTGWDNEQFF.

This clone was counted a single time. V is TRBV2 and J is TRBJ1-2, with unresolved D. This CDR3 has 13 amino acids. V lost 3 bases and J lost 2, with 7 bases in between. Germline values: CDR1 SNHLY, CDR2 FYNNEI. The CDR3 region is CASSDRENYGYTF. The DNA of the CDR3 is TGTGCCAGCAGTGACCGGGAGAACTATGGCTACACCTTC.

The chain is built from TRBV7-3 and TRBJ2-3; 10 bases map to TRBD1. The CDR3 runs 16 residues. J was trimmed by 7 bases and V by 1 base; bases with no gene match: 8. The germline V gene encodes CDR1 SGHTA and CDR2 FQGTGA. The DNA of the CDR3 is TGTGCCAGCAGCTTAATTGCTGGGACAGGGGTTTATACGCAGTATTTT. This sequence encodes CASSLIAGTGVYTQYF.